The 5 T cell receptor beta chains listed next were all sequenced from one sample in a study of T-cell reconstitution after alpha-beta-depleted transplantation in children. The authors prepared the TCRbeta library with unique molecular identifiers. TCRdb itself ran the PCR reads through MiXCR, one entry per CDR3 protein. The data show about 110,000 distinct CDR3 sequences, with 10% to 13% seen just once and approximately 7.6% held by the top ten. The starting material was PBMCs from the stem cell graft donor, obtained from the stem cell graft. The receptors derive from a human donor who donated a stem cell graft to a child with acute lymphoblastic leukemia.

This clonotype was observed many times. The chain joins TRBV25-1 to TRBJ2-7; 7 positions match TRBD1. V shed 4 bases, J shed 5 bases, and the junction held 8 bases outside the gene matches. Germline V gene lookup returns CDR1 MGHDK and CDR2 SYGVNS. This CDR3 is 14 amino acids long. CDR3: CASSGRQGGDEQYF. The CDR3 region has the DNA TGTGCCAGCAGTGGTAGACAGGGCGGTGACGAGCAGTACTTC.

In this sample, this clonotype turned up many times. The junction does not match germline at one end; this may be a read error. The rearrangement joins TRBV5-1 to TRBJ2-3; no clear D. The CDR3 is made up of 11 amino acids. Per germline, CDR1 SGHRS and CDR2 YFSETQ. CDR3 coding DNA: TGTGCCAGCAGCTTGGGAGATACGCAGTATTTT. Its translation is CASSLGDTQYF.

This clonotype was seen ten or more times. This rearrangement joins TRBV29-1 to TRBJ2-3, with 7 bases identical to TRBD2. Per germline, CDR1 SQVTM and CDR2 ANQGSEA. J was trimmed by 5 bases and V by 4 bases; bases with no gene match: 3. The CDR3 loop spans 12 amino acids. CDR3: CSVASGGDTQYF. The CDR3 DNA sequence: TGCAGCGTTGCTAGCGGAGGAGATACGCAGTATTTT.

This clonotype was seen ten or more times. The V and J genes are TRBV20-1 and TRBJ2-7; the match to TRBD2 covers 7 bases. Looked up from germline, CDR1 is DFQATT and CDR2 is SNEGSKA (reference sequence). The CDR3 sequence is 12 residues long. V lost 6 bases, J lost 5 bases, and 7 bases stayed unmatched. CDR3 sequence (DNA): TGCAGTGCCCCCTGGGGGGGAAACGAGCAGTACTTC. Translating gives CSAPWGGNEQYF.

On this clonotype itself: A much larger clone lies a single base off, so this may be a read error. The V call is TRBV20-1, the J call TRBJ1-4, with D possibly being TRBD1 (6 bases). The V end was cut by 5 bases, the J end by 3 bases, with 10 bases between. From germline, CDR1 is DFQATT and CDR2 SNEGSKA (reference sequence). The CDR3 length is 13 residues. The CDR3 region has the DNA TGCAGTGCTCTTTGGACAGCTAATGAAAAACTGTTTTTT. It yields the protein CSALWTANEKLFF.